This TCR beta chain was captured in a study of shared clonotypes between healthy human individuals. Study-wide results and limits: About 5% of naive CD4 clonotypes were shared across several donors. Sequencing depth was expected to affect clonotype sharing among donors.

CDR1 LNHDA and CDR2 SQIVND come from the germline V gene (reference sequence). The CDR3 is made up of 14 amino acids. V gave up 3 bases and J gave up 5 bases, with 10 bases separating them. Each PCR replicate from the sorted subsets contained approximately 0.2 ug DNA, which is some 32,000 T cell genomes. Profiled with immunoSEQ multiplex PCR; TCRdb holds only in-frame clones, not every one. The sample lists hundreds of thousands of clones, more than 60% occurring once. Nashville, Tennessee was home to all donors, each a Caucasian adult. Remarks on this clone: The antigen remains undetermined.

This chain links TRBV19 with TRBJ2-2; no clear D gene. The clonotype originates from a man aged 25-40 years in good health. Sequenced sample: memory CD4+ T cells sorted from blood. Subset denoted: CD45RA-negative fraction. The CDR3 region has the DNA TGTGCCAGTAGTATCGGTCAGACAACCGGGGAGCTGTTTTTT. Translated, it gives CASSIGQTTGELFF.